This TCR beta chain was sequenced during a study of cytomegalovirus exposure and HLA in healthy donors (dated by TCRdb to 2016 to 2017). The study in broad terms: According to an earlier analysis of several hundred of the donors, 150 million to 200 million T cells yielded 95 million to 140 million unique TCR beta sequences and approximately 300 Gb of sequence data. About 280 gigabases of sequencing data and around 80 million unique TCR sequences made up an early release that covered nearly 650 HLA-typed donors. The genetic ancestry cluster associated with self-reported Caucasian donors included 81% of the roughly 400 genotyped donors. The study was designed to test whether signatures of past pathogen exposure could be identified by cataloging public T cell receptors. The study used immunosequencing to profile the T cell repertoires of 666 subjects and linked those repertoires to cytomegalovirus serostatus. Along with the approximately 650-subject first cohort, a separate validation cohort of 120 different subjects was used. The study combined high-throughput TCR immunosequencing, statistical association of individual TCRs with disease status, and machine learning to predict cytomegalovirus infection status. A later analysis re-examined previously published TCR beta repertoires from around 670 donors and added high-resolution HLA genotyping to investigate patterns of TCR occurrence. The later analysis used no new phenotypic data to find candidate immune exposures, relying instead on TCR beta sequences and their occurrence across donors. In an earlier analysis of 500 to 650 of the donors, high-throughput TCR beta sequencing was used to judge whether each TCR beta V gene segment behaved as functional or pseudogenic. Alongside the repertoire data, information on donor age, sex, ethnicity and CMV serostatus was compiled. Genome-wide SNP genotypes for about 60% of the 666 donors were used in a later genetic analysis, which treated that subset as a discovery cohort. All discovery cohort repertoires had been generated using a single sequencing platform. Both class I and class II loci were covered by HLA typing, at four-digit resolution. The number of typed donors differed by locus: about 620-630 for A, B, C, DRB1 and DQB1; 500 to 550 for DQA1; fewer than 610 for DPA1; and around 450 for DPB1. Because of strong linkage in the cohort, five DR-DQ haplotypes were treated as single units for association and clustering. On average, approximately 250,000 unique TCR beta nucleotide sequences were sequenced per donor among about 400 genotyped donors of the cohort, with roughly 19% of those sequences being non-productive.

The cohort was made up of 650 to 700 healthy bone marrow donors. At the time of sampling, every cohort member was nominally healthy, though immune exposures that went unrecorded were likely present. The donor tested CMV seropositive, placing the donor among the 310 or so seropositive members of the cohort. A peripheral blood sample was provided by each donor, and peripheral blood mononuclear cells were used for TCR beta sequencing. Genomic DNA extraction from the blood cell samples was performed with the Qiagen DNeasy Blood Extraction Kit. A note on this clone: Which antigen it targets is not known. Base qualities are not at hand, and no much larger clone is one base apart.

The CDR3 goes from the cysteine to the phenylalanine over 16 residues. The retained sequence is limited to the CDR3, 48 bases, with the frame set at the first base. At the junction V is shortened by 2 bases and J by 5 bases; bases outside the gene matches: 10. Based on the germline V gene, the CDR1 and CDR2 sequences are MGHDK and SYGVNS. The library was made by the immunoSEQ multiplex PCR assay. For the multiplex PCR, a mixture combining 60 forward primers for TCR Vbeta segments and 13 reverse primers for TCR Jbeta segments was used. The CDR3 region of rearranged TCR beta genes was amplified from genomic DNA with a multiplex PCR assay. On the Illumina HiSeq System, the amplified TCR beta libraries were sequenced as 87-base-pair reads. On the study's bioinformatics: A later analysis counted about 82 million unique TCR beta chains across the 690 or so repertoires, and 9.5 million to 11 million of these chains were shared by at least two donors. Raw reads were error-corrected and collapsed into unique sequences with a nearest-neighbor algorithm that merged closely related sequences to remove PCR and sequencing errors. Alignment of CDR3 sequences to IMGT reference sequences was used to assign V, D and J gene segments. For a sequence to be retained, a match of at least six nucleotides to both a V gene segment and a J gene segment was required. A rearrangement was called productive if the CDR3 had no stop codons and remained in frame with V and J, and every other rearrangement was called non-productive. Following IMGT convention, CDR3 was defined as the stretch from the second conserved V-encoded cysteine up to the conserved J-encoded phenylalanine. Sequences without an unambiguous match to a single V gene segment were excluded from the earlier analysis of approximately 560 of the donors. In an earlier analysis of 587 of the donors, V segments were called functional above 56.7% productive rearrangements and were called segregating when the between-donor standard deviation exceeded 5%. A statistical classification framework was built to diagnose cytomegalovirus status from the catalog of TCR beta chain sequences. V and J gene assignment, in a later analysis, came from comparing TCR nucleotide sequences with IMGT/GENE-DB human TR gene sequences. A later analysis assigned CDR3 sequences and most-parsimonious VDJ recombination scenarios with the TCRdist pipeline. A later analysis defined each TCR beta chain by its CDR3 amino acid sequence plus V-gene family, and excluded reads lacking a unique V-gene family. To address suspected cross-contamination and a sequencing artifact, a later analysis removed 550 to 750 highly shared, low-generation-probability nucleotide sequences. For each public chain, a later analysis derived a clonal expansion index from normalized ranks of inferred template counts within each repertoire. In a later analysis, generation probabilities were computed using a VDJ recombination model fitted to out-of-frame rearrangements, and the results were checked against IGoR. A later analysis scored TCR-TCR, TCR-HLA and TCR-CMV co-occurrence with hypergeometric tests, applying a repertoire-size bias correction to TCR pairs. A later analysis estimated false discovery rates by permuting HLA or CMV assignments 20 times. A later analysis grouped co-occurring TCRs with DBSCAN, adding TCRdist sequence similarity when clustering within HLA-allele-positive subsets. Repertoires with fewer than 30,000 or more than 120,000 public chains were left out of co-occurrence clustering, as were about five repertoires with anomalous nucleotide sharing. In its TCRdb copy, this immuneACCESS table keeps in-frame sequences only and misses some clones. Where compared with another copy, unresolved V genes explain less than half of these, and the others have no known cause. Clone size and V and J calls were adopted from that table, with D and trimming inferred from the DNA. The sample table records approximately 160,000 clones; over 65% of these occur just once. The ten largest account for 1.2% to 1.5% of the sample.

Broader findings and caveats from the paper: A later analysis found that TCR association rates varied across HLA loci, with DRB1 alleles showing the most associated TCRs and HLA-C alleles the fewest. V-gene and J-gene trimming of TCR beta chains was associated with a missense DCLRE1C variant in a later genetic analysis, and the association was replicated in an independent cohort. When HLA alleles, especially DR and DQ, strongly co-occurred, attributing TCR associations to individual alleles was difficult. Presence/absence analyses assumed roughly uniform sequencing depth across donors, an assumption that may not hold. Cytomegalovirus status was reported to be diagnosed by the classifier with high specificity and sensitivity in both the original and validation cohorts. An earlier analysis of approximately 530 of the donors showed that most TCR beta V segments appeared in productive rearrangements either about 87% or about 30% of the time, which broadly matched IMGT annotations. Because the 87-base-pair reads could not distinguish some IMGT-functional V segments, including TRBV6-2 and TRBV6-3, those segments were excluded. Because counts were too low, approximately 15 rarely observed V segments, including chromosome 9 orphons, were excluded from the earlier analysis of 587 of the donors. In vitro tests confirmed that a few of the cytomegalovirus-associated TCR beta chains recognize cytomegalovirus antigens. According to a later genetic analysis, donors in an Asian-associated ancestry cluster had fewer N-insertions in productive TCRs than the roughly 670-donor mean. Because HLA typing was missing for some donors at each locus, association tests included only the typed subset. Compared with equally common non-associated chains, HLA-associated TCR beta chains in a later analysis were more clonally expanded and had lower generation probabilities. While some public TCRs were present in many individuals, most TCR sequences turned up only very rarely across donors. A further reported finding was that TCR beta sequences accurately predicted the HLA-A and HLA-B alleles for most subjects in the first cohort. According to the authors, the approach could potentially be generalized to other disease states and immunological phenotypes. In a later analysis, most CMV-associated TCR beta chains were found to appear HLA-restricted, with HLA associations seemingly driven largely by CMV exposure. Linkage disequilibrium might explain the correlated functional status among segregating V segments, but an unknown experimental factor could not be excluded. Only TCR beta chains were sequenced in this cohort, and the absence of alpha or paired-chain data limited detectable features. The only immune exposure information available for the cohort was CMV serostatus. A total of 150 or so TCR beta chains were listed by the study as associated with cytomegalovirus. In a later analysis, 15,000 to 20,000 TCR beta sequences were associated with specific HLA alleles at a false discovery rate of 0.05. A group of highly shared sequence variants was considered likely to be a technical artifact of the sequencing pipeline. According to a later analysis, parvovirus B19, influenza, CMV and Epstein-Barr virus appeared linked to several top co-occurrence clusters.

The sample comprised PBMCs. The sequence links TRBV25-1 to TRBJ2-5, and 8 junction bases match TRBD1. The receptor was isolated from a woman between 25 and 40 years old in good health and CMV-seropositive. The CDR3 region has the sequence CASSEGEFGTGETQYF. The sequenced DNA: TGTGCCAGCAGTGAAGGGGAATTCGGGACAGGCGAGACCCAGTACTTC.